This T cell receptor (beta chain) was captured in a study of breast tumors, draining lymph nodes, adjacent tissues. TCRdb reprocessed the multiplex PCR reads via MiXCR and lists one record per CDR3 protein. The sample lists about 110,000 distinct CDR3 sequences; roughly 33% were seen once. In its sample, this clonotype was seen many times. The lymph nodes were axillary draining lymph nodes from breast cancer patients. There are 17 residues in the CDR3. Germline loops: CDR1 MNHNY, CDR2 SVGAGI (reference sequence). The J segment lost 0 bases and the V segment lost 5 bases, leaving 9 bases of the junction unmatched.

What was sequenced was axillary lymph node tissue. The sequence derives from a female donor with breast cancer. Some clones in this sample may be carry-over from other donors' samples. The V call is TRBV6-6, the J call TRBJ1-4; 7 positions agree with TRBD1. CDR3 loop: CASSHLGQAPTNEKLFF. The CDR3 DNA reads TGTGCCAGCAGTCACCTCGGACAGGCCCCAACTAATGAAAAACTGTTTTTT.